One TCR beta chain is described in this entry. In its sample, this clonotype was seen many times. Its antigen remains undetermined. The sample holds no much larger clone one base away, and base qualities are not on file. Patients with ophthalmopathy had moderately to severely active disease, with a Clinical Activity Score of 3 or more, a NOSPECS grade of 4 or more, and a disease duration of less than 3 months. Patients with other autoimmune diseases, uncontrolled infections, pregnancy or lactation were excluded from the study. Clinical symptoms, serum thyroxine, TRAb, thyroid ultrasound and orbital computed tomography were used for diagnosis. Ficoll-Paque density gradient centrifugation was used to isolate PBMCs from around 10 ml of fresh peripheral blood. Total RNA was extracted using Trizol reagent, and RNA quality was checked on an Agilent 2100 Bioanalyzer. The data belong to a study of Graves' ophthalmopathy and Graves' hyperthyroidism (dated by TCRdb to 2016 to 2019). About the study as a whole: Peripheral blood was collected at initial diagnosis, prior to any treatment. In total, approximately 140 blood samples were TCR-sequenced: around 42 ophthalmopathy, some 75 hyperthyroidism and approximately 17 hyperthyroidism-to-ophthalmopathy patients. An independent validation cohort comprised around 20 hyperthyroidism patients and 15 to 17 patients who later progressed from hyperthyroidism to ophthalmopathy. TCR beta repertoire signatures were used to distinguish Graves' ophthalmopathy from Graves' hyperthyroidism and to predict progression to ophthalmopathy. To explore V-J signatures that distinguish ophthalmopathy from hyperthyroidism, a discovery set of around 100 patients was enrolled, made up of 40 to 45 with ophthalmopathy and some 60 with stable hyperthyroidism. In roughly six hyperthyroidism patients, the T-cell repertoires found in thyroid tissue were compared with those found in blood. Once sampling was done, hyperthyroidism patients were given methimazole at a starting dose of 30 mg daily, while ophthalmopathy patients were given high-dose intravenous methylprednisolone.

Trimming costs V 5 bases and J 10 bases, and their ends lie 20 bases apart. From the germline V gene, CDR1 is MDHEN and CDR2 is SYDVKM. The CDR3 covers 14 residues, taking in both the cysteine and the phenylalanine. The DNA shown is the 42-base CDR3, in frame from base 1. Overall study outcomes, separate from this receptor: Most expanded thyroid clonotypes with frequency above 0.001 were also detected in blood, suggesting blood repertoires may reflect the thyroid immune response. No statistical method was used to predetermine the sample size, and group allocation was not hidden from the investigators. In validation, the model predicted ophthalmopathy progression with 70.59% sensitivity and roughly 72% specificity; approximately 12 predicted patients were CT-confirmed with GO in a median of approximately six months. Ophthalmopathy was separated from stable hyperthyroidism by the 13-signature model with about 85% sensitivity and 81% to 84% specificity in cross-validation and with 80%/75% in the test set.

TCR beta CDR3 regions were amplified from RNA transcripts for repertoire sequencing. A first-round RT-PCR used HTBI primers with the Qiagen OneStep RT-PCR kit, followed by a second-round multiplex PCR, size selection and purification. The libraries underwent paired-end sequencing with 100 bp reads on an Illumina HiSeq2000. As for the authors' bioinformatics: SOAPnuke was used to process the reads, throwing out any read that had adapters, had uncalled bases, had a mean Phred below 15, or lacked an exact constant-primer or identifier match. COPE v1.2.5 was used to merge high-quality paired reads. Each unique nucleotide sequence was defined as a clonotype, and clonotypes were aligned to IMGT TRB V, D and J references with MiTCR v1.1. The analysis was limited to V-J combinations with a frequency above 0.0001, which together covered approximately 99% of repertoires. A TCR clonal expansion and chaos score per V-J combination was defined as the ratio of F50 clonal expansion to chaos observed in the TCRdist matrix. Features were reduced by Welch's t-statistics and random forest to over 10 V-J combinations, which fed a naive Bayes classifier. The similarity between thyroid and blood repertoires was quantified using the Morisita-Horn index. TCRdb reprocessed the public reads (quality trimming at Q25 with fastp, clone calling with MiXCR) and kept in-frame beta chains. Rows with one shared CDR3 protein collapse into an entry with the most common genes and DNA. The authors' filters were not applied to this entry. This sample is represented by fewer than 350,000 distinct CDR3 sequences; roughly 15% of them were singletons. The ten largest clones add up to more than 9% of the sample.

The chain is made from TRBV28 and TRBJ1-1, and TRBD1 may be the D gene, going by 5 matching bases. This TCR derives from an adult man with Graves' ophthalmopathy. Sequenced: peripheral blood. This receptor carries the CDR3 CASSPQTRGDIAFF. The DNA is TGTGCCAGCAGTCCCCAAACTCGGGGGGATATAGCTTTCTTT.